The present T cell receptor (beta chain) was sequenced within a study of shared clonotypes between healthy human individuals. Memory CD4+ cells were the fraction left after CD45RA+ naive selection. The authors ran the assay at deep level. Sequencing was performed with immunoSEQ multiplex PCR; in TCRdb, only in-frame clones are kept and a portion is missing. Among under 2,500,000 clones listed, almost 96% were seen once. V lost 2 bases, J lost 1 base, and 6 bases lay in between. The CDR3 has 14 amino acids. Per germline, CDR1 WSHSY and CDR2 SAAADI. The sequence came from a man in his late teens or twenties in good health. The sequencing sample was made of naive CD4+ T cells sorted from blood. The subset denotes: CD45RA+ positively selected. The chain uses TRBV10-2 and TRBJ1-3, with D uncertain. CDR3 coding DNA: TGCGCCAGCAGTGAGCGGATTTCTGGAAACACCATATATTTT. It translates to CASSERISGNTIYF.